These 17 T cell receptor beta chains were all obtained from the same sample, sequenced in a study of CD8 T cells in ankylosing spondylitis. TCRdb fed the 5' RACE reads into MiXCR, producing one record per CDR3 protein. The sample carries roughly 180,000 distinct CDR3 sequences, about 13% recorded once. Sequenced input: blood, either unsorted or a sorted T cell fraction (not recorded which). The source of these receptors is a male donor with ankylosing spondylitis or in good health (not recorded which).

This clonotype has at least ten counts. V gene TRBV14 combines with J gene TRBJ2-1, with D possibly matching TRBD2 (6 bases). CDR3 size: 16 residues. The ends were cut back, 5 bases at V and 10 bases at J, with 24 bases in the middle. Germline V gene sequence: CDR1 SGHDN, CDR2 FVKESK. CDR3: CASSSKINGGVGEQFF. The CDR3 nucleotides read TGTGCCAGCAGCTCCAAGATCAACGGGGGAGTGGGAGAGCAGTTCTTC.

This clonotype was detected a few times. In nucleotides, the CDR3 is TGTGCCACCTCCACATCGGGACTAGCGATGCAAGAGACCCAGTACTTC. Amino acid sequence: CATSTSGLAMQETQYF. The chain uses TRBV15 and TRBJ2-5, with 10 bases fitting TRBD2. The CDR3 is made up of 16 amino acids. The germline V gene encodes CDR1 LNHNV and CDR2 YYDKDF (reference sequence). V dropped 8 bases and J dropped 2; count of bases not matched to a gene: 11.

The V and J genes are TRBV9 and TRBJ2-5, with 8 bases lining up with TRBD1. The CDR3 has 16 residues. V shed 3 bases, J shed 5 bases, and the junction held 12 bases outside the gene matches. Germline CDR1 SGDLS, CDR2 YYNGEE. The DNA of the CDR3 is TGTGCCAGCAGCGCCGGATCGCAGGGGGCGCGGGAGACCCAGTACTTC. Its protein product is CASSAGSQGARETQYF.

This clonotype was seen a handful of times. The chain carries TRBV6-1 and TRBJ1-1, with D hard to call. The CDR3 is 15 amino acids. Trimming removed 6 bases at V and 6 bases at J, with 20 bases between. CDR1 is MNHNS, CDR2 SASEGT, per germline. This CDR3 reads CASSPPSGGGPEAFF. CDR3 DNA sequence: TGTGCCAGCAGCCCCCCCTCGGGCGGCGGGCCTGAAGCTTTCTTT.

This clonotype was recorded at least ten times. CDR3 loop: CASSLMGGGADEQFF. The CDR3 nucleotides are TGTGCCAGCAGCTTAATGGGCGGGGGGGCGGATGAGCAGTTCTTC. The chain links TRBV7-8 to TRBJ2-1; the match to TRBD2 covers 9 bases. This CDR3 region has 15 residues. Germline V lookup: CDR1 SGHVS, CDR2 FQNEAQ. V dropped 2 bases and J dropped 8; count of bases not matched to a gene: 7.

The chain carries TRBV15 and TRBJ2-1; 7 bases align to TRBD1. With V trimmed by 8 bases and J by 7 bases, 14 bases remained unmatched. The CDR3 consists of 15 residues. The germline CDR1 and CDR2 sequences are LNHNV and YYDKDF (reference sequence). The CDR3 region is CATLPLTKGANEQFF. The CDR3 DNA reads TGTGCCACCCTTCCGCTGACCAAGGGGGCGAATGAGCAGTTCTTC.

This clonotype was seen more than once but under ten times. The chain joins TRBV29-1 to TRBJ1-4; D perhaps matches TRBD1 (5 bases). Germline CDR1 SQVTM, CDR2 ANQGSEA. This CDR3 comprises 12 residues. The V and J ends lost 7 bases and 7 bases respectively, with 13 bases between them. DNA for the CDR3: TGCAGCGCTGAGGACGGGGCTGAAAAACTGTTTTTT. Residues: CSAEDGAEKLFF.

This clonotype was counted between two and nine times. CDR3 sequence (DNA): TGCAGTGCTAGATCGGGACAGACGTACAATGAGCAGTTCTTC. This codes for CSARSGQTYNEQFF. The V call is TRBV20-1, the J call TRBJ2-1, with TRBD1 identical over 7 bases. The CDR3 has 14 amino acids. Germline V lookup: CDR1 DFQATT, CDR2 SNEGSKA (reference sequence). V trimming: 2 bases; J trimming: 4 bases; junction bases outside the gene matches: 5.

The V call is TRBV12-3 or TRBV12-4, the J call TRBJ2-1, with D possibly being TRBD2 (5 bases). CDR3 size: 13 residues. Trimming took 8 bases from V and 5 from J, leaving 13 bases between them. CDR3 protein: CASAPSGNNEQFF. CDR3 nucleotide sequence: TGTGCCAGCGCCCCAAGCGGAAACAATGAGCAGTTCTTC.

The rearrangement joins TRBV11-2 to TRBJ2-7; D perhaps matches TRBD2 (6 bases). V gave up 1 base and J gave up 2 bases, with 9 bases separating them. The length of the CDR3 is 14 residues. Germline V gene lookup returns CDR1 SGHAT and CDR2 FQNNGV. The CDR3 sequence is CASSLAGSPYEQYF. The CDR3 region has the DNA TGTGCCAGCAGCTTAGCCGGGAGCCCCTACGAGCAGTACTTC.

This sequence joins TRBV12-5 and TRBJ2-3; D remains unclear. Trimming stripped 7 bases from V and 4 bases from J, with 18 bases between. This CDR3 has 15 residues. The germline V gene encodes CDR1 LGHNT and CDR2 FRNRAP. The chain's CDR3 is CASAPLVFGPDTQYF. For the CDR3, the DNA is TGTGCTAGTGCTCCATTAGTGTTCGGGCCAGATACGCAGTATTTT. The full variable domain, its missing parts supplied by reference TRBV12-5 and TRBJ2-3, is DARVTQTPRHKVTEMGQEVTMRCQPILGHNTVFWYRQTMMQGLELLAYFRNRAPLDDSGMPKDRFSAEMPDATLATLKIQPSEPRDSAVYFCASAPLVFGPDTQYFGPGTRLTVL.

This clonotype has more than one count but fewer than ten. V gene TRBV9 combines with J gene TRBJ1-2, with D hard to call. The CDR3 extends over 14 amino acids. V shed 0 bases and J shed 4 bases, with 10 bases lying between them. CDR1 is SGDLS and CDR2 is YYNGEE in the germline V gene. CDR3 protein: CASSVGRVGYGYTF. The CDR3 nucleotides read TGTGCCAGCAGCGTAGGCCGTGTGGGCTATGGCTACACCTTC.

V and J are TRBV5-1 and TRBJ2-7; weak D call: TRBD2 (6 bases). This CDR3 has 14 residues. Between the trimmed V and J ends, which lost 0 bases and 3 bases, there was a span of 10 bases. CDR1 and CDR2 from the germline V gene are SGHRS and YFSETQ. CDR3 protein: CASSLDRGGYEQYF. In DNA form, the CDR3 reads TGCGCCAGCAGCTTGGATCGGGGAGGCTACGAGCAGTACTTC.

This clonotype occurred a few times. The chain carries TRBV19 and TRBJ1-2; D is possibly TRBD1 (5 bases). The germline CDR1 and CDR2 sequences are LNHDA and SQIVND (reference sequence). The CDR3 contains 13 residues. V was pared by 8 bases and J by 6 bases, with 16 bases between. DNA of the CDR3: TGTGCCAGTTCCCGGGACTCTCGAGATGGCTACACCTTC. Its protein is CASSRDSRDGYTF.

The rearrangement links TRBV30 to TRBJ2-4; TRBD1 matches 10 bases. The germline CDR1 and CDR2 sequences are GTSNPN and SVGIG (reference sequence). The CDR3 covers 14 residues. V lost 3 bases to trimming and J lost 6 bases; unmatched junction nucleotides: 5. The CDR3 DNA reads as TGTGCCTGGAGCCCGGGACAGGGGATAAACATTCAGTACTTC. Residues: CAWSPGQGINIQYF.

This clonotype has just a few counts. The chain combines TRBV13 with TRBJ2-3, with no clear D. Germline V gives CDR1 PRHDT, CDR2 FYEKMQ (reference sequence). The CDR3 has 15 residues. V lost 1 base to trimming and J lost 3 bases, with 11 bases between them. In nucleotides, the CDR3 is TGTGCCAGCAGCTTAGCGCCTGCTAGGACAGATACGCAGTATTTT. The encoded protein is CASSLAPARTDTQYF. Drawing the rest from reference TRBV13 and TRBJ2-3, the complete variable domain is AAGVIQSPRHLIKEKRETATLKCYPIPRHDTVYWYQQGPGQDPQFLISFYEKMQSDKGSIPDRFSAQQFSDYHSELNMSSLELGDSALYFCASSLAPARTDTQYFGPGTRLTVL.

The rearrangement uses TRBV15 and TRBJ2-7; D is possibly TRBD1 (6 bases). Germline-derived CDR1 and CDR2 are LNHNV and YYDKDF (reference sequence). V was clipped by 3 bases and J by 0 bases, with 21 bases between them. This CDR3 has 18 residues. The CDR3 sequence is CATSRGLDYRASSYEQYF. Here the CDR3 DNA reads TGTGCCACCAGCAGGGGCCTCGACTACAGGGCTAGCTCCTACGAGCAGTACTTC.